The following is a T cell receptor beta chain sequence with its context. The antigen remains unidentified. TCRdb re-analysed the PCR reads in MiXCR, keeping a single row per CDR3 protein. The sample lists about 640,000 distinct CDR3 sequences, around 20% occurring once. In germline, CDR1 is LGHDT, CDR2 YNNKEL (reference sequence). V lost 4 bases and J lost 3; bases outside the gene matches: 12. The CDR3 covers 16 residues. The source of the sample is a study of molecular identifiers for immune sequencing clone quantification. Study details: In replicates, RNA taken from 20,000 or 100,000 naive CD8 cells was divided five ways, and four portions underwent sequencing. Study-wide findings and caveats: It was shown that clones above 20 RNA copies held over 98% of effector molecules, but under 1% in naive cells. Reports indicate spiked Jurkat TCR RNA from one cell could be found among one million naive cells.

The TCR sequence derives from a human donor in good health. Some libraries in this study had Jurkat cell RNA spiked in. This rearrangement joins TRBV3-1 to TRBJ2-7; 7 bases match TRBD1. The sample consisted of naive CD8+ T cells from blood, with Jurkat cell RNA spiked in. Regarding subset: FACS-sorted CD8+CD4-CCR7+CD45RA+ naive T cells. DNA of the CDR3: TGTGCCAGCAGCCCCTGGACAGGAATAAAGTTCTACGAGCAGTACTTC. Residues: CASSPWTGIKFYEQYF.